This TCR beta chain was documented in a study of CD8 T cells in Susac syndrome. With random hexamers, reverse transcription was performed on about 0.45 to 1 ug of RNA. It was immunoSEQ multiplex PCR that amplified TCR beta CDR3 across 54 Vbeta and 13 Jbeta. One entry per CDR3 protein results from TCRdb running MiXCR on the immunoSEQ multiplex PCR reads. In the table there are 150,000 to 200,000 distinct CDR3 sequences, roughly 95% of which are singletons. The germline V gene has CDR1 DFQATT and CDR2 SNEGSKA (reference sequence). The CDR3 extends over 16 amino acids. V was pared by 6 bases and J by 0 bases, with 20 bases between.

The sample taken for sequencing was CD4+ T cells from PBMCs. The clonotype comes from a human donor with multiple sclerosis. V gene TRBV20-1 combines with J gene TRBJ1-2; maybe TRBD1 (5 bases). CDR3 loop: CSAGGGTGSPNYGYTF. For the CDR3, the DNA is TGCAGTGCCGGGGGGGGTACAGGAAGTCCTAACTATGGCTACACCTTC.